This TCR beta chain was retrieved from a study of cytomegalovirus exposure and HLA in healthy donors. Primers included in the PCR were 60 Vbeta and 13 Jbeta primers. Libraries were prepared by immunoSEQ multiplex PCR; TCRdb keeps only in-frame clonotypes and omits some of them. The repertoire holds around 130,000 clones, with just under 80% as singletons. The CDR3 runs to 12 residues. V lost 8 bases, J lost 3 bases, and 10 bases lay in between. Per germline, CDR1 MDHEN and CDR2 SYDVKM. Sequencing was carried out using PBMCs. The genes are TRBV28 and TRBJ2-5, with D perhaps TRBD1 (5 bases). The receptor's source is a woman in her forties in good health and CMV-seronegative. The CDR3 sequence: CASQAGKETQYF. In nucleotides, the CDR3 is TGTGCCAGCCAGGCAGGGAAAGAGACCCAGTACTTC.